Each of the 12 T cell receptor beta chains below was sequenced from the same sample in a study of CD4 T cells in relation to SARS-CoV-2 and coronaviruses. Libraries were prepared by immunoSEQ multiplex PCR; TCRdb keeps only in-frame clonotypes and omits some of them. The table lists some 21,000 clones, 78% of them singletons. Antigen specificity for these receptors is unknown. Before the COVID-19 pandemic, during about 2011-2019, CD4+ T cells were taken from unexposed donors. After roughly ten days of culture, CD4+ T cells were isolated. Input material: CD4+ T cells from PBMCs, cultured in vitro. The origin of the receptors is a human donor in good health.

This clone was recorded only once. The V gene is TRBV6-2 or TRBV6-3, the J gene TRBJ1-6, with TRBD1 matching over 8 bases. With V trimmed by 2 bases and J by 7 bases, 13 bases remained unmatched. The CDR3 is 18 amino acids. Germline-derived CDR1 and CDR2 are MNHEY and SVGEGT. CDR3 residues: CASSYPRQGIRFNSPLHF. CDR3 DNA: TGTGCCAGCAGTTACCCGAGACAGGGGATCCGATTCAATTCACCCCTCCACTTT.

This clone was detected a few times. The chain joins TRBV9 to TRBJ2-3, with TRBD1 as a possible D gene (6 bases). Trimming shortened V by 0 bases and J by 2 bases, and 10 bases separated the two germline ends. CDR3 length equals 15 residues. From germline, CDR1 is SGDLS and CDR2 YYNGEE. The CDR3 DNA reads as TGTGCCAGCAGCGTAGCCAGGGGCTACACAGATACGCAGTATTTT. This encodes CASSVARGYTDTQYF.

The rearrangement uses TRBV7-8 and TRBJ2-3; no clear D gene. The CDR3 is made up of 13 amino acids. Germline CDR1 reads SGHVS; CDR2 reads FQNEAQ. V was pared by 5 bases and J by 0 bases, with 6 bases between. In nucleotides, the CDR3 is TGTGCCAGCAGCAGCGTAAGCACAGATACGCAGTATTTT. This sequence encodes CASSSVSTDTQYF.

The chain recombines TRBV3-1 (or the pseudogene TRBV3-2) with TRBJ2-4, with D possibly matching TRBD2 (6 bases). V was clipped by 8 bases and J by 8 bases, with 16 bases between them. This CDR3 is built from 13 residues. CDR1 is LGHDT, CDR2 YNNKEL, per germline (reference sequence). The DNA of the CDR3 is TGTGCCAGCGGGACGGGAGATTCGGACATTCAGTACTTC. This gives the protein CASGTGDSDIQYF.

The CDR3 bases are TGTGCCAGCAGCGTAGTAGCGGGAGGCACAGATACGCAGTATTTT. Translating it yields CASSVVAGGTDTQYF. V and J are TRBV9 and TRBJ2-3, with 9 bases identical to TRBD2. With V trimmed by 0 bases and J by 1 base, 0 bases remained unmatched. Germline loops: CDR1 SGDLS, CDR2 YYNGEE. The CDR3 is 15 residues long.

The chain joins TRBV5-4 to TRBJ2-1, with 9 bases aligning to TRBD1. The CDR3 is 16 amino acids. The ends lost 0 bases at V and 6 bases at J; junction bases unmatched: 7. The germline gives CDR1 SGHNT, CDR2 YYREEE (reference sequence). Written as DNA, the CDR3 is TGTGCCAGCAGCTTGGGACCGGGACAGGGACTCAATGAGCAGTTCTTC. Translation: CASSLGPGQGLNEQFF.

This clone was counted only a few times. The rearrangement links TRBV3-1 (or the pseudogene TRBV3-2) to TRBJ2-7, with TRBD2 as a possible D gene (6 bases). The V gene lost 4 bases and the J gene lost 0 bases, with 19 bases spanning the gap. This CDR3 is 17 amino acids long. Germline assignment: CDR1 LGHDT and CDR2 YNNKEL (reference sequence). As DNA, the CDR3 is TGTGCCAGCAGCCCTCGAACGACTAGTATTCGCTCCTACGAGCAGTACTTC. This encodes CASSPRTTSIRSYEQYF.

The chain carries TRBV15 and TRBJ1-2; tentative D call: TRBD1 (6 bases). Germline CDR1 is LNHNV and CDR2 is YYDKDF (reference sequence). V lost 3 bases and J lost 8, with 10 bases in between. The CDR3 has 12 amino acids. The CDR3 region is CATSRDSQGYTF. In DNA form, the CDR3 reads TGTGCCACCAGCAGGGACAGCCAGGGCTACACCTTC.

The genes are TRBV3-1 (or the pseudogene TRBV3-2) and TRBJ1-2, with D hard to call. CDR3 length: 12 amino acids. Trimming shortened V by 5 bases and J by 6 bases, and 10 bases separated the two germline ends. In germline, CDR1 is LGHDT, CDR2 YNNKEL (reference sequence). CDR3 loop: CASSYGPDGYTF. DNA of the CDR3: TGTGCCAGCAGCTACGGACCAGATGGCTACACCTTC.

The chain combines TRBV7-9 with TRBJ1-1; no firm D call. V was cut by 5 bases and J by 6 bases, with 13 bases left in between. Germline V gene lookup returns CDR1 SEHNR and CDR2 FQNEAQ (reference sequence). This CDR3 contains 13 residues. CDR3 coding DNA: TGTGCCAGCAGCGGCGACTCGGGCCCTGAAGCTTTCTTT. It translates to CASSGDSGPEAFF.

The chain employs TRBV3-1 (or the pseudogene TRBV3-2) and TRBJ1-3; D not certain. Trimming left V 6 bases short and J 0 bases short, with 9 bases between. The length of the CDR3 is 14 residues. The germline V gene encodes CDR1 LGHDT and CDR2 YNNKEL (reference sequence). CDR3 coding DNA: TGTGCCAGCAGAGCGGGAGCCTCTGGAAACACCATATATTTT. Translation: CASRAGASGNTIYF.

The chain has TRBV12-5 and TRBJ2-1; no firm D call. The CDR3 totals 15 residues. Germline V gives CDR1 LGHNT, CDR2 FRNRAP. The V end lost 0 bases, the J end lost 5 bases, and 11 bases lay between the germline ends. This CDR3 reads CASGLVHQDHNEQFF. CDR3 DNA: TGTGCTAGTGGTTTGGTACACCAGGACCACAATGAGCAGTTCTTC.